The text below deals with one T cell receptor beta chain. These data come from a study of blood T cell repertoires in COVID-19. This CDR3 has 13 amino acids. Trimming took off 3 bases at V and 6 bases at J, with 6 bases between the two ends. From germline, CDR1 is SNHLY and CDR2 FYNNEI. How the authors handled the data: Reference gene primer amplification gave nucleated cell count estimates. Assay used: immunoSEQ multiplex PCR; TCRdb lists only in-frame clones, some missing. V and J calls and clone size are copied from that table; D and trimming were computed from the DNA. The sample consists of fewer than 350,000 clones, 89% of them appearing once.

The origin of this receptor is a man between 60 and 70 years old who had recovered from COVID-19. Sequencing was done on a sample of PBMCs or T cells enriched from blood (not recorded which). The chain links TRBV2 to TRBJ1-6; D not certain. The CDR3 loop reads CASSDLTNSPLHF. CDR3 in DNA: TGTGCCAGCAGTGATCTAACTAATTCACCCCTCCACTTT.